These 8 T cell receptor beta chains share one sample of origin, sequenced in a study of graft-versus-host responses after intestinal transplantation. For these receptors, no antigen is known. Here immunoSEQ multiplex PCR was the method, and the copy in TCRdb shows in-frame clones only, minus some. Of under 150,000 clones in the sample, approximately 90% were seen once. The starting material was unstimulated CD4+ T cells sorted from spleen or lymph node cells, obtained before intestinal transplant. The receptors here all came from a human donor who received an intestinal transplant.

In DNA form, the CDR3 reads TGTGCCAGCGGACAGACAGATACGCAGTATTTT. This codes for CASGQTDTQYF. J is TRBJ2-3 and V is TRBV2, with a possible D match to TRBD1 (6 bases). The germline V and J ends were trimmed by 8 bases and 3 bases, with 6 bases remaining between them. CDR3 size: 11 residues. Germline CDR1 is SNHLY and CDR2 is FYNNEI.

This sequence joins TRBV30 and TRBJ1-5; 11 bases are a match to TRBD1. Germline-derived CDR1 and CDR2 are GTSNPN and SVGIG (reference sequence). V trimming: 2 bases; J trimming: 5 bases; junction bases outside the gene matches: 5. The CDR3 contains 15 residues. As DNA, the CDR3 is TGTGCCTGGAGTCTGGACAGGGGGCGAGATCAGCCCCAGCATTTT. This gives the protein CAWSLDRGRDQPQHF.

The gene calls are TRBV18 and TRBJ2-2; TRBD1 matches at 10 bases. This CDR3 region has 19 residues. Germline V gives CDR1 KGHSH, CDR2 LQKENI. Trimming at V came to 2 bases and at J to 0 bases, leaving 9 bases not matched to a gene. CDR3 nucleotide sequence: TGTGCCAGCTCACCAGGACCGACAGGGGGCTTGGCGAACACCGGGGAGCTGTTTTTT. Protein sequence: CASSPGPTGGLANTGELFF.

This chain joins TRBV2 and TRBJ1-6; 10 nucleotides align to TRBD1. J was trimmed by 7 bases and V by 6 bases; bases with no gene match: 6. Germline V gene lookup returns CDR1 SNHLY and CDR2 FYNNEI. CDR3 length: 15 amino acids. CDR3 coding DNA: TGTGCCAGCAGCTGGGACAGGGGAGAAAATTCACCCCTCCACTTT. This sequence encodes CASSWDRGENSPLHF.

The gene calls are TRBV5-1 and TRBJ2-1, with 7 bases that match TRBD2. The CDR3 has 15 amino acids. V shed 0 bases, J shed 8 bases, and the junction held 8 bases outside the gene matches. Looked up from germline, CDR1 is SGHRS and CDR2 is YFSETQ. The chain's CDR3 is CASSLAVSGGDEQFF. For the CDR3, the DNA is TGCGCCAGCAGCTTGGCCGTCTCGGGAGGCGATGAGCAGTTCTTC.

The rearrangement links TRBV7-7 to TRBJ2-3; the D gene is possibly TRBD2 (7 bases). Trimming took off 7 bases at V and 0 bases at J, with 26 bases between the two ends. CDR1 is SSHAT, CDR2 FNYEAQ, per germline (reference sequence). This CDR3 region has 19 residues. The CDR3 DNA follows: TGTGCCAGCATCGAGACGGGGGGCAGGCGGGTTGGTAGCACAGATACGCAGTATTTT. It specifies CASIETGGRRVGSTDTQYF. Supplemented by reference TRBV7-7 and TRBJ2-3, the full variable domain reads GAGVSQSPRYKVTKRGQDVTLRCDPISSHATLYWYQQALGQGPEFLTYFNYEAQPDKSGLPSDRFSAERPEGSISTLTIQRTEQRDSAMYRCASIETGGRRVGSTDTQYFGPGTRLTVL.

The chain is built from TRBV5-6 and TRBJ2-5, with D possibly matching TRBD2 (5 bases). CDR3 length: 14 residues. Deletions cut 3 bases from V and 4 bases from J, with 13 bases between. CDR1 and CDR2 (germline): SGHDT, YYEEEE. The CDR3 sequence is CASSYRGMGETQYF. For the CDR3, the DNA is TGTGCCAGCAGCTATCGAGGGATGGGAGAGACCCAGTACTTC.

The table lists this clone with a count of one. CDR3 nucleotide sequence: TGTGCCAGCAGTGCCGGGAGAGAAAAACTGTTTTTT. Amino acids: CASSAGREKLFF. The chain uses TRBV6-1 and TRBJ1-4; D call uncertain. Germline V gene sequence: CDR1 MNHNS, CDR2 SASEGT. This CDR3 is 12 amino acids long. With 4 bases removed from V and 8 bases from J, the gap between germline ends came to 8 bases.